One and the same sample provided the 7 T cell receptor beta chains below, sequenced in a study of blood T cell repertoires in COVID-19. The data were produced by immunoSEQ multiplex PCR, yet TCRdb's version contains in-frame clones alone and is incomplete. The data show 95,000 to 100,000 clones, 79% seen once. Sequenced input: peripheral blood. The source is a woman of 80 years or more with active or convalescent COVID-19.

This clone came up a few times. The rearrangement links TRBV12-3 or TRBV12-4 to TRBJ2-3; D call uncertain. This CDR3 has 12 amino acids. V was clipped by 1 base and J by 7 bases, with 6 bases between them. The CDR3 DNA reads TGTGCCAGCAGTTTAGAATACAATACGCAGTATTTT. This codes for CASSLEYNTQYF.

V usage is TRBV7-9 and J usage is TRBJ1-4; D uncertain. V lost 5 bases and J 4 bases, leaving 11 bases between the germline ends. The CDR3 totals 14 residues. The germline CDR1 and CDR2 sequences are SEHNR and FQNEAQ (reference sequence). The CDR3 coding sequence is TGTGCCAGCAGCCTGGGAGGGTTTAATGAAAAACTGTTTTTT. Amino acids: CASSLGGFNEKLFF. The full variable domain, with the rest looked up from reference TRBV7-9 and TRBJ1-4, is DTGVSQNPRHKITKRGQNVTFRCDPISEHNRLYWYRQTLGQGPEFLTYFQNEAQLEKSRLLSDRFSAERPKGSFSTLEIQRTEQGDSAMYLCASSLGGFNEKLFFGSGTQLSVL.

The chain couples TRBV5-1 to TRBJ1-2, with 9 bases matching TRBD1. Germline V lookup: CDR1 SGHRS, CDR2 YFSETQ. This CDR3 is 16 amino acids long. Unmatched junction bases numbered 13, after V lost 2 bases and J lost 8 bases. The CDR3 DNA reads TGCGCCAGCAGCTTCGGCCCCGGGACAGGGTCTGGCGGCTACACCTTC. This sequence encodes CASSFGPGTGSGGYTF.

The chain links TRBV13 to TRBJ2-1; D is unclear. Germline CDR1 and CDR2: PRHDT and FYEKMQ (reference sequence). Trimming removed 2 bases from V and 9 bases from J, with 17 bases in between. The CDR3 has 15 residues. The CDR3 protein is CASSLYNKPLTEQFF. The CDR3 bases are TGTGCCAGCAGCTTATATAATAAGCCCCTCACTGAGCAGTTCTTC. Supplemented by reference TRBV13 and TRBJ2-1, the full variable domain reads AAGVIQSPRHLIKEKRETATLKCYPIPRHDTVYWYQQGPGQDPQFLISFYEKMQSDKGSIPDRFSAQQFSDYHSELNMSSLELGDSALYFCASSLYNKPLTEQFFGPGTRLTVL.

The chain combines TRBV14 with TRBJ2-7; TRBD2 matches at 7 bases. This CDR3 spans 13 amino acids. The junction had 3 bases not matched to a gene; V was cut back by 4 bases and J by 3 bases. The germline V gene encodes CDR1 SGHDN and CDR2 FVKESK. The CDR3 here is CASSRRGSYEQYF. Written as DNA, the CDR3 is TGTGCCAGCAGCCGGCGGGGGAGCTACGAGCAGTACTTC.

The chain links TRBV19 to TRBJ1-5; 8 bases agree with TRBD1. The CDR3 is 16 residues long. Germline V gene lookup returns CDR1 LNHDA and CDR2 SQIVND (reference sequence). The J segment lost 4 bases and the V segment lost 7 bases, leaving 12 bases of the junction unmatched. The CDR3 DNA sequence: TGTGCCAGTAACCCCGCCGGGACAGGAGGGAATCAGCCCCAGCATTTT. It specifies CASNPAGTGGNQPQHF. Variable domain in full (rest from reference TRBV19 and TRBJ1-5): DGGITQSPKYLFRKEGQNVTLSCEQNLNHDAMYWYRQDPGQGLRLIYYSQIVNDFQKGDIAEGYSVSREKKESFPLTVTSAQKNPTAFYLCASNPAGTGGNQPQHFGDGTRLSIL.

The chain combines TRBV11-3 with TRBJ2-3; 12 nucleotides agree with TRBD2. V was pared by 5 bases and J by 0 bases, with 3 bases of the junction left unmatched. CDR1 and CDR2 (germline): SGHNT, YENEEA. This CDR3 region has 16 residues. In DNA form, the CDR3 reads TGTGCCAGCAGCCCAGGGACTAGCGGGAGCACAGATACGCAGTATTTT. Its translation: CASSPGTSGSTDTQYF.